Here is one T cell receptor beta chain with its context. Its antigen is currently unknown. The PCR contained 60 Vbeta and 13 Jbeta primers. Produced via immunoSEQ multiplex PCR; TCRdb's table is partial and in-frame only. The sample records about 190,000 clones, around 86% being singletons. This CDR3 spans 12 amino acids. Unmatched junction bases numbered 8, after V lost 10 bases and J lost 8 bases. Germline-derived CDR1 and CDR2 are SNHLY and FYNNEI. This entry belongs to a study of cytomegalovirus exposure and HLA in healthy donors. Regarding the study as a whole: The study carried out a later analysis of TCR beta sequences. It associated approximately 17,000 of them with specific HLA alleles at a false discovery rate of 0.05. An assumption of roughly uniform sequencing depth across donors underlay the presence/absence analyses.

The sequence was collected from a woman aged 18-29 years in good health and CMV-seronegative. V gene TRBV2 combines with J gene TRBJ2-1; 7 nucleotides agree with TRBD2. Material: PBMCs. The CDR3 loop reads CATRLALDEQFF. The CDR3 nucleotides are TGTGCCACCCGACTAGCTCTCGATGAGCAGTTCTTC.